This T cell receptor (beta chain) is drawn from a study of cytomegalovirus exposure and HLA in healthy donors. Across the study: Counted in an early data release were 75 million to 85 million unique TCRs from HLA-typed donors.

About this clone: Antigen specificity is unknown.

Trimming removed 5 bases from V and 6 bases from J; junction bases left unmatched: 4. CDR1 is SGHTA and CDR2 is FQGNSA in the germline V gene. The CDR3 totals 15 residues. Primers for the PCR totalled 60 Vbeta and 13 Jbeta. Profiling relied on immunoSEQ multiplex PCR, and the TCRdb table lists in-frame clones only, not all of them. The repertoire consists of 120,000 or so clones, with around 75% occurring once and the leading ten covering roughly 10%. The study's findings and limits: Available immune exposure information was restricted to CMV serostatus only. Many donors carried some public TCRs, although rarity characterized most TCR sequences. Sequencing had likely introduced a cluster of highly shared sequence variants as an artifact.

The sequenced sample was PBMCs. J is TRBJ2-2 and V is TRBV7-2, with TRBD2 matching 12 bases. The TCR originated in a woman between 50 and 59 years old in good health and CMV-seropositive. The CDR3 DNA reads TGTGCCAGCAGCGTACTAGCGGGAGGCGCCGGGGAGCTGTTTTTT. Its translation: CASSVLAGGAGELFF.